Shown below are 2 T cell receptor beta chains from a single sample sequenced in a study of blood T cell repertoires in COVID-19 (dated by TCRdb to 2018 to 2021). To prepare the library, the immunoSEQ multiplex PCR assay was applied. TCRdb obtained this table from immuneACCESS and retained in-frame rearrangements with V and J assigned. These tables miss some clones; where compared with another copy, unresolved V genes account for less than half of the shortfall, and the remainder is unexplained. The sample has under 50,000 clones on record, 80% to 95% of them singletons. The biggest ten clones account for more than 0.8% of the sample. Sequencing was carried out using peripheral blood. These receptors came from a man in his 60s with COVID-19, enrolled during active disease.

The chain links TRBV5-6 to TRBJ2-7; TRBD1 might be the D (6 bases). V lost 3 bases and J lost 1, with 8 bases in between. The CDR3 is made up of 13 amino acids. The germline gives CDR1 SGHDT, CDR2 YYEEEE. CDR3: CASSSGQSYEQYF. CDR3 nucleotide sequence: TGTGCCAGCAGCTCGGGACAATCCTACGAGCAGTACTTC.

V is TRBV19 and J is TRBJ2-1, with 8 bases aligning to TRBD2. This CDR3 spans 15 amino acids. The germline V gene encodes CDR1 LNHDA and CDR2 SQIVND (reference sequence). V lost 6 bases, J lost 6 bases, and 10 bases stayed unmatched. The CDR3 DNA reads TGTGCCAGTAGGCTCCAGGCGGGAGGCGGCAATGAGCAGTTCTTC. Translated: CASRLQAGGGNEQFF.